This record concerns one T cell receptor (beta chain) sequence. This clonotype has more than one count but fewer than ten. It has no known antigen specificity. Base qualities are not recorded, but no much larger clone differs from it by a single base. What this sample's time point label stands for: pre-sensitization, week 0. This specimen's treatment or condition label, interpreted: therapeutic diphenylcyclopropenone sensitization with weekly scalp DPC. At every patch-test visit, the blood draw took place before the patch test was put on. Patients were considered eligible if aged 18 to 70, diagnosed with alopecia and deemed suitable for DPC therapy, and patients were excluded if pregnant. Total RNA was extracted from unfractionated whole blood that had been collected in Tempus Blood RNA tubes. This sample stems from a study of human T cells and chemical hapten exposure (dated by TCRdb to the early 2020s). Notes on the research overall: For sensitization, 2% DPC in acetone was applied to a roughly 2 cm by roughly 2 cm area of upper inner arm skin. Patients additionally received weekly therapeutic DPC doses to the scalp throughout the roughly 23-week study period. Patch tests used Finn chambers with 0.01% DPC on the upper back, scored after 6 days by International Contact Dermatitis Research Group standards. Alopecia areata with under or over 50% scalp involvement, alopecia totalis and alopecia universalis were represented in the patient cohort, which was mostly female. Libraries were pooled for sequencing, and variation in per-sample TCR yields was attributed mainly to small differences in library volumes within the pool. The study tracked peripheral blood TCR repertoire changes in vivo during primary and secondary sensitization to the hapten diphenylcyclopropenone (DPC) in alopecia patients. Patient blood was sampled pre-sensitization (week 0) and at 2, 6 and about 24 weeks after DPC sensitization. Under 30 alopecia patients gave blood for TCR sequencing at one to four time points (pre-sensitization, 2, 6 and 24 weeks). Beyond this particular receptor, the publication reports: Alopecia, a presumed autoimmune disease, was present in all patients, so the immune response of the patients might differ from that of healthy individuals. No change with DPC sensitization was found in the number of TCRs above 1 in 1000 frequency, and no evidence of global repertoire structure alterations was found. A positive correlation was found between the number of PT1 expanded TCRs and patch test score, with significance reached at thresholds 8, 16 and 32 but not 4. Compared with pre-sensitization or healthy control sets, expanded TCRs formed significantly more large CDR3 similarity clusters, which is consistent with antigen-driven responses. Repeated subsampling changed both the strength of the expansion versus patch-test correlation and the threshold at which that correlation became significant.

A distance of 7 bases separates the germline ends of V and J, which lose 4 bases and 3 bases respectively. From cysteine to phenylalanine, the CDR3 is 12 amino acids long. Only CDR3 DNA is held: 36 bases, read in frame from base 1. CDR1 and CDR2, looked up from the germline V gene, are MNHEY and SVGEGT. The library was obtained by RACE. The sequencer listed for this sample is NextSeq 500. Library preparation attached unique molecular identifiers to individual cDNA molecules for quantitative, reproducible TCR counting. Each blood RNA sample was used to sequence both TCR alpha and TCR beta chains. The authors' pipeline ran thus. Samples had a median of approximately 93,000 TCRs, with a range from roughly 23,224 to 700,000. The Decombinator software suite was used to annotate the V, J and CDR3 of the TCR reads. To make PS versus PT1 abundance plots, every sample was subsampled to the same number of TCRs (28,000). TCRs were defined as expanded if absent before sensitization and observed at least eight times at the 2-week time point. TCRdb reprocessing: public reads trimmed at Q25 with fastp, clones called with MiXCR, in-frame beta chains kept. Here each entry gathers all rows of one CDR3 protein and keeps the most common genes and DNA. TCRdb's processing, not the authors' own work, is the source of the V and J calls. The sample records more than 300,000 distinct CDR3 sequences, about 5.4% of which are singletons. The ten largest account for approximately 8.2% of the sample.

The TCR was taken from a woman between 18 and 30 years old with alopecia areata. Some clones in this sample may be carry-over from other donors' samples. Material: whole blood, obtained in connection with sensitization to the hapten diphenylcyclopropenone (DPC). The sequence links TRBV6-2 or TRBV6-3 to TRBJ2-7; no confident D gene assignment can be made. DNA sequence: TGTGCCAGCAGTTCCAATCTCTACGAGCAGTACTTC. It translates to CASSSNLYEQYF.